This TCR beta chain emerged from a study of naive and memory T cell subsets. This CDR3 comprises 15 residues. Germline values: CDR1 DFQATT, CDR2 SNEGSKA (reference sequence). V was trimmed by 2 bases and J by 2 bases, leaving 16 bases between them. TCR cDNA received a 3' ligated oligonucleotide that carried a UMI. Four PCR rounds used nested alpha and beta constant region primers plus the SP2 primer. One entry per CDR3 protein results from TCRdb running MiXCR on the UMI-ligation and nested PCR reads. The sample consists of some 700 distinct CDR3 sequences, 4.5% to 7% of them appearing once. By sample share, this clonotype is large.

Sample: skin, taken from a tuberculin skin test site or a saline-injected site (not recorded which). This sequence was found in an adult in good health. The chain carries TRBV20-1 and TRBJ2-7; TRBD1 is a possible D gene (5 bases). DNA for the CDR3: TGCAGTGCTAGACATAAAGGGGCACCAACCTACGAGCAGTACTTC. Protein product: CSARHKGAPTYEQYF.